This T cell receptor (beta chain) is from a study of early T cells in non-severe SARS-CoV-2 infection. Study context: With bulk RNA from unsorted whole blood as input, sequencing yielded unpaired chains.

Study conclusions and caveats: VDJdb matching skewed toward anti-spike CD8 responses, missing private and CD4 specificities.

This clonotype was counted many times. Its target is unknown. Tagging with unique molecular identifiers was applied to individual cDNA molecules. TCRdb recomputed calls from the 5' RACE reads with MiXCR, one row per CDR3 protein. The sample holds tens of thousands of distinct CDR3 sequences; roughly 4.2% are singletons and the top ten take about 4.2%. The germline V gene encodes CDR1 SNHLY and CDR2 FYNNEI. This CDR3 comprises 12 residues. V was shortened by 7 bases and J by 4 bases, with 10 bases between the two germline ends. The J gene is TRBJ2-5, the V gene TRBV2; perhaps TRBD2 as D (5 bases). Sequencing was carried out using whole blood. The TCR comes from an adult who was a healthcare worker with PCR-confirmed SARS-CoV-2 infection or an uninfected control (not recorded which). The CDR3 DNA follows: TGTGCCAGCACCGGCGGAGGAGAGACCCAGTACTTC. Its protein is CASTGGGETQYF. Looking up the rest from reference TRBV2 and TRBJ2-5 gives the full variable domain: EPEVTQTPSHQVTQMGQEVILRCVPISNHLYFYWYRQILGQKVEFLVSFYNNEISEKSEIFDDQFSVERPDGSNFTLKIRSTKLEDSAMYFCASTGGGETQYFGPGTRLLVL.